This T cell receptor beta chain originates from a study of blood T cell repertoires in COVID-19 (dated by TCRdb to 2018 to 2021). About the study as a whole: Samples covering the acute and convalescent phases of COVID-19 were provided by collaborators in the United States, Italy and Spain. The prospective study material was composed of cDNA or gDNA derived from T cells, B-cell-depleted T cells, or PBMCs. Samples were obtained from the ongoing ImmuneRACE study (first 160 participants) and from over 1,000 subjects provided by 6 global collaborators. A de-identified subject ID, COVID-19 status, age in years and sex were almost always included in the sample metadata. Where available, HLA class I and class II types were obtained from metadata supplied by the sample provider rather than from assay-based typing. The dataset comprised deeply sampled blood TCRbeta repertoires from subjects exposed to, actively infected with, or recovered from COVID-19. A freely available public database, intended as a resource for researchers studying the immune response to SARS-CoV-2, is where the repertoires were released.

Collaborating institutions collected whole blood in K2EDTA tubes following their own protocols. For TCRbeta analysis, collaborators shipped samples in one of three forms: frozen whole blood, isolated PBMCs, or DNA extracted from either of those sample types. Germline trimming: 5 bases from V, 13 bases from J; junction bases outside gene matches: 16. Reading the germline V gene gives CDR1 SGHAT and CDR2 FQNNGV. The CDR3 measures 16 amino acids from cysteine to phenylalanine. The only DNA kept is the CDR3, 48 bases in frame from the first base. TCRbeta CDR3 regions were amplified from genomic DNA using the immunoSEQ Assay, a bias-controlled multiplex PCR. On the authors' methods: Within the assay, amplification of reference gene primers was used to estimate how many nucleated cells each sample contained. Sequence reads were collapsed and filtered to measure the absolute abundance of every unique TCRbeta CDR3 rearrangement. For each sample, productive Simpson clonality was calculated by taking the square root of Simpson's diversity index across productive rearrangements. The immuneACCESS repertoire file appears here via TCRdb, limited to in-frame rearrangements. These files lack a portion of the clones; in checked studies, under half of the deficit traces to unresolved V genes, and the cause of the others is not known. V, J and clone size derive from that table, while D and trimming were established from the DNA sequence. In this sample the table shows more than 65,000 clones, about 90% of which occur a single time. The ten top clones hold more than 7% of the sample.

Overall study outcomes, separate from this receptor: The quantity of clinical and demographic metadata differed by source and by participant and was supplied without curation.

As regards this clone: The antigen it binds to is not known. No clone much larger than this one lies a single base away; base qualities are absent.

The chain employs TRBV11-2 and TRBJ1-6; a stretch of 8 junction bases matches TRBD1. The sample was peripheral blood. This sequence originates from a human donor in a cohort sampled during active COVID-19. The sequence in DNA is TGTGCCAGCAGCCGGCCAAGATACGGACAGGGCGAGCCCCTCCACTTT. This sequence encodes CASSRPRYGQGEPLHF.